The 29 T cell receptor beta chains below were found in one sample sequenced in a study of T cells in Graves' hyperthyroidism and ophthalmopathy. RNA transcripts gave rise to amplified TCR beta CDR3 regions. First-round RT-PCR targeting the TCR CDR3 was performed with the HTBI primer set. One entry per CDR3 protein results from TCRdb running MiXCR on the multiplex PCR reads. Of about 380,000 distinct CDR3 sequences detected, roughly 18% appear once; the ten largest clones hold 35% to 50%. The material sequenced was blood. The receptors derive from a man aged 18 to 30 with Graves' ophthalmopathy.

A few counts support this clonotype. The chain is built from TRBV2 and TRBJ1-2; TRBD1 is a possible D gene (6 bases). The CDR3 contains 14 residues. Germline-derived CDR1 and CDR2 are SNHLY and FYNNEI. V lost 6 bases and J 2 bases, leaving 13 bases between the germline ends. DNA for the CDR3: TGTGCCAGCAGGGACAGATTTCTAAACTATGGCTACACCTTC. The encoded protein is CASRDRFLNYGYTF. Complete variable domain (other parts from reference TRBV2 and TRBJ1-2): EPEVTQTPSHQVTQMGQEVILRCVPISNHLYFYWYRQILGQKVEFLVSFYNNEISEKSEIFDDQFSVERPDGSNFTLKIRSTKLEDSAMYFCASRDRFLNYGYTFGSGTRLTVV.

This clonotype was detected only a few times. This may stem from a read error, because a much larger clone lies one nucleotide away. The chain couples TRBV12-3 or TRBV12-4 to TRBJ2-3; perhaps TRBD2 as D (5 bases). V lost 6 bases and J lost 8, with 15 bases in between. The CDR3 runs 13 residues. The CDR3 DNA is TGTGCCAGCAGGGTAGGCCAGGCGGGTACGCAGTATTTT. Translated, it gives CASRVGQAGTQYF.

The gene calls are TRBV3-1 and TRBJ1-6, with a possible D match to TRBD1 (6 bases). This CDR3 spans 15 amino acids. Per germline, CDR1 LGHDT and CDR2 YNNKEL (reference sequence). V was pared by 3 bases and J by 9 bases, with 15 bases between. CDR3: CASSHRQAVPSPLHF. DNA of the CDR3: TGTGCCAGCAGCCATAGACAGGCCGTGCCTTCACCCCTCCACTTT.

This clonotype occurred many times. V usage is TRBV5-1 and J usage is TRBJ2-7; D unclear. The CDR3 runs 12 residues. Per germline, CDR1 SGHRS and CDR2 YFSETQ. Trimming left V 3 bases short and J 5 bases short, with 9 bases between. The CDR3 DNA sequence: TGCGCCAGCAGCTCTAGGTCGGACGAGCAGTACTTC. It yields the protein CASSSRSDEQYF.

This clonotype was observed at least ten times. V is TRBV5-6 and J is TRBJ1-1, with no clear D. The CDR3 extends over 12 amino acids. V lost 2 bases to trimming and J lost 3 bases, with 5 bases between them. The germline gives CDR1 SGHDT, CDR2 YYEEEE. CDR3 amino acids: CASSFADTEAFF. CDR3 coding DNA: TGTGCCAGCAGCTTTGCTGACACTGAAGCTTTCTTT.

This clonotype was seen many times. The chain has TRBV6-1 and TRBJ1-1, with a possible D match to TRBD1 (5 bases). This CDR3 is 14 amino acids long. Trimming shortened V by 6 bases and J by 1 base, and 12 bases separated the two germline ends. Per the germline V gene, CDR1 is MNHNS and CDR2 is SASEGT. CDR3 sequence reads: CASRYLGGNTEAFF. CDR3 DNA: TGTGCCAGCAGATACCTGGGGGGGAACACTGAAGCTTTCTTT.

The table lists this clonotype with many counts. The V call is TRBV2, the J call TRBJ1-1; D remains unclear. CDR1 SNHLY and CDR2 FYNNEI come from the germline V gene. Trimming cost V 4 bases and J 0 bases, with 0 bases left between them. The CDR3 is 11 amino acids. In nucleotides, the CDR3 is TGTGCCAGCAGTGTGAACACTGAAGCTTTCTTT. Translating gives CASSVNTEAFF.

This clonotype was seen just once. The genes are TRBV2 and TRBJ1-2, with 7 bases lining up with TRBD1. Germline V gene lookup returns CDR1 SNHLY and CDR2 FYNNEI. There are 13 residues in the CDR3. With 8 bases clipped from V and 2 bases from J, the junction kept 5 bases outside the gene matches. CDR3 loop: CASPRDSNYGYTF. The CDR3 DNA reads TGTGCCAGCCCCCGGGACAGCAACTATGGCTACACCTTC.

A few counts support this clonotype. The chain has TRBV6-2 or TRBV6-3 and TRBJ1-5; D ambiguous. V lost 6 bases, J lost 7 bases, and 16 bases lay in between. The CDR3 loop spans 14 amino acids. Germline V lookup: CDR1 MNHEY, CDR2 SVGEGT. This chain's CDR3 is CASRSFYAGQPQHF. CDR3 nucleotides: TGTGCCAGCAGGTCTTTCTACGCCGGACAGCCCCAGCATTTT.

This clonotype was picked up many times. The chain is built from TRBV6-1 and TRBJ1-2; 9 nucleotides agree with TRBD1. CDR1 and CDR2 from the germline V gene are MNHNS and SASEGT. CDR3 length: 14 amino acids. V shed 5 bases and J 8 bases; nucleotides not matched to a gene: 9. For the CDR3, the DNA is TGTGCCAGCAGTACACAACAGGGGGCGCGCGGCTACACCTTC. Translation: CASSTQQGARGYTF.

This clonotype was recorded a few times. CDR3 DNA sequence: TGTGCCAGCAGCTTGGCCTCTGGGAGTACCCACGAGCAGTACTTC. It encodes CASSLASGSTHEQYF. The chain carries TRBV5-8 and TRBJ2-7; the D gene is possibly TRBD2 (5 bases). The V end lost 0 bases, the J end lost 5 bases, and 15 bases lay between the germline ends. CDR1 and CDR2 from the germline V gene are SGHTS and YDEGEE. The length of the CDR3 is 15 residues.

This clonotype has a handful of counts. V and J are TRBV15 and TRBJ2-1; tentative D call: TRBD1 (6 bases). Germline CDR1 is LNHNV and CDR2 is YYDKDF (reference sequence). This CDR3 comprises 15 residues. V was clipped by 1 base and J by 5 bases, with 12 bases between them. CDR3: CATSRARDKHNEQFF. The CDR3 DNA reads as TGTGCCACCAGCAGAGCGAGGGACAAACACAATGAGCAGTTCTTC.

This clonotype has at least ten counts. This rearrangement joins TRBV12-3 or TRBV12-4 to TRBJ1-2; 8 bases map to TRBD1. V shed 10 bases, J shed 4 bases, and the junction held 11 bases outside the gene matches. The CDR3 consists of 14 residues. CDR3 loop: CAILTRQGLYGYTF. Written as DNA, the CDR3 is TGTGCCATTCTGACCCGACAGGGGCTCTATGGCTACACCTTC.

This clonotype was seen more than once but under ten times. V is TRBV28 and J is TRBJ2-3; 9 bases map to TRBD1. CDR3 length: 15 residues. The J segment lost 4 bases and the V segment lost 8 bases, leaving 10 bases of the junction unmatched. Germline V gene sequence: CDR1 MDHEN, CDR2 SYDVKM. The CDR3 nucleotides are TGTGCCAGCGAGGTGGGGGACAGGGTGGCAGATACGCAGTATTTT. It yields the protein CASEVGDRVADTQYF.

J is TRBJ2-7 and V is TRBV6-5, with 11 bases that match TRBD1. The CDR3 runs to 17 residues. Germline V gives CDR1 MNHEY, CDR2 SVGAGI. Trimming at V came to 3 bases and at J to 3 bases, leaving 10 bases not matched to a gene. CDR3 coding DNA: TGTGCCAGCAGTTATGCTTACTTGGACAGGGGGCTCTACGAGCAGTACTTC. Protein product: CASSYAYLDRGLYEQYF.

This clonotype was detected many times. The DNA of the CDR3 is TGCGCCAGCATCCCTGAGGCCGGCGCTGAAGCTTTCTTT. Translating it yields CASIPEAGAEAFF. V is TRBV5-1 and J is TRBJ1-1, with unresolved D. V dropped 6 bases and J dropped 6 bases, with 15 bases sitting between them. The CDR3 has 13 residues. The germline V gene encodes CDR1 SGHRS and CDR2 YFSETQ.

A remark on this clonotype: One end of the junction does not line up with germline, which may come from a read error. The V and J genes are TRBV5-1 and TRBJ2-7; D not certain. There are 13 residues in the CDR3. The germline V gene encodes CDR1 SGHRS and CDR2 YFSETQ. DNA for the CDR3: TGCGCCGGCAGCTTGGTGGGGAATGGCGAGCAGTACTTC. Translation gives CAGSLVGNGEQYF.

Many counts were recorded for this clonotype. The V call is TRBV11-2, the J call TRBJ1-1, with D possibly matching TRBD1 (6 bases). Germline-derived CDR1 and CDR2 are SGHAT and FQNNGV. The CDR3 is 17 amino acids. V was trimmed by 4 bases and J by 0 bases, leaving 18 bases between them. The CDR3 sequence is CASSSPRRGAMNTEAFF. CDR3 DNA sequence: TGTGCCAGCAGCTCCCCCCGGCGGGGGGCCATGAACACTGAAGCTTTCTTT.

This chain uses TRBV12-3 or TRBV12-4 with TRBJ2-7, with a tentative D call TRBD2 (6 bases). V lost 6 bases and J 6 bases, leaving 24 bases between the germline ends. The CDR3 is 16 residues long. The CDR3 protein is CASSPTLWGDGSEQYF. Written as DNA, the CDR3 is TGTGCCAGCAGCCCCACCCTGTGGGGGGACGGCTCCGAGCAGTACTTC.

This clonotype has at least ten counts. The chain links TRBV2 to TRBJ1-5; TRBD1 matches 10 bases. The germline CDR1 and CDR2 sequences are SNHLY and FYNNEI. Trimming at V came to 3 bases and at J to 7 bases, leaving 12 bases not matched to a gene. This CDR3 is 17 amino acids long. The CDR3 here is CASSDLPPGQGSQPQHF. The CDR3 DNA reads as TGTGCCAGCAGTGATTTGCCCCCGGGACAGGGGTCACAGCCCCAGCATTTT.

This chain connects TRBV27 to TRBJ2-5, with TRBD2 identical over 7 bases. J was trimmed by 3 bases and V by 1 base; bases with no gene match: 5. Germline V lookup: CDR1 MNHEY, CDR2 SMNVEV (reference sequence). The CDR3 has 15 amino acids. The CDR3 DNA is TGTGCCAGCAGTTTATACCTAGCGGAGAAAGAGACCCAGTACTTC. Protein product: CASSLYLAEKETQYF.

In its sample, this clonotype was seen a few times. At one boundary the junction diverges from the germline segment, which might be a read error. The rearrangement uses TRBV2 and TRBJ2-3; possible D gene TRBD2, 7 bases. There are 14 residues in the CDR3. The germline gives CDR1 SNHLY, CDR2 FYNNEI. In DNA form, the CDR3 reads TGTGCCGGCAGTGACGCGGGGGCGGGGAATACGCAGTATTTT. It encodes CAGSDAGAGNTQYF.

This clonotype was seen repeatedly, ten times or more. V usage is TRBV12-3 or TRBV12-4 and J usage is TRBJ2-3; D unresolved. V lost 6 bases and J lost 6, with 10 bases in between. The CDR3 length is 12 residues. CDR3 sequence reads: CASRDRRDTQYF. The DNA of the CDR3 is TGTGCCAGCAGGGACCGTCGGGATACGCAGTATTTT.

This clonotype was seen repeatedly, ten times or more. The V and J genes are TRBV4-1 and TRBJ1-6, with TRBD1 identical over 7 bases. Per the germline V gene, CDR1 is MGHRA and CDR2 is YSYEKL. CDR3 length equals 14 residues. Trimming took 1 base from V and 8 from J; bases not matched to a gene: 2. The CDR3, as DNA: TGCGCCAGCAGCCAAGGACAGGGACATTCACCCCTCCACTTT. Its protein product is CASSQGQGHSPLHF.

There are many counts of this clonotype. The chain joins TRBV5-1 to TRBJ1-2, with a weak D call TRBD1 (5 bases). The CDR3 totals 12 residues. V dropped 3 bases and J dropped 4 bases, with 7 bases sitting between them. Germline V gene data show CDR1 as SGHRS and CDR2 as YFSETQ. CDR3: CASSSGAYGYTF. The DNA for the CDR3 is TGCGCCAGCAGCTCCGGGGCCTATGGCTACACCTTC. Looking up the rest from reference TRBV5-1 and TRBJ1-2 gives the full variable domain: KAGVTQTPRYLIKTRGQQVTLSCSPISGHRSVSWYQQTPGQGLQFLFEYFSETQRNKGNFPGRFSGRQFSNSRSEMNVSTLELGDSALYLCASSSGAYGYTFGSGTRLTVV.

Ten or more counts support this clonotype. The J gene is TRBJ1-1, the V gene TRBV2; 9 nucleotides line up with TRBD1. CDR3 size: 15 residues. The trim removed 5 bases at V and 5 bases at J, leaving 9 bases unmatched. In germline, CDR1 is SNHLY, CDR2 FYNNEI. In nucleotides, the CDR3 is TGTGCCAGCAGTCCAACCGGGACAGGGTTGACTGAAGCTTTCTTT. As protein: CASSPTGTGLTEAFF.

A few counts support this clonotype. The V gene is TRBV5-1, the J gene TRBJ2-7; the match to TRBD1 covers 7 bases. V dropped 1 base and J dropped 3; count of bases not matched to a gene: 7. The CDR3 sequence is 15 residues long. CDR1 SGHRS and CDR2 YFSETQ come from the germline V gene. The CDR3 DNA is TGCGCCAGCAGCTTGAGCCCGGGACAGCTCTACGAGCAGTACTTC. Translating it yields CASSLSPGQLYEQYF.

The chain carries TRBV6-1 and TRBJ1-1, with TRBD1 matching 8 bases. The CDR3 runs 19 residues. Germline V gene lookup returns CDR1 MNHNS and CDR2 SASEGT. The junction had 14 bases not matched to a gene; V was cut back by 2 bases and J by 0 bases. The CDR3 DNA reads TGTGCCAGCAGTGAAATAATGGACAGGGTATCTCGGGTGAACACTGAAGCTTTCTTT. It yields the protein CASSEIMDRVSRVNTEAFF.

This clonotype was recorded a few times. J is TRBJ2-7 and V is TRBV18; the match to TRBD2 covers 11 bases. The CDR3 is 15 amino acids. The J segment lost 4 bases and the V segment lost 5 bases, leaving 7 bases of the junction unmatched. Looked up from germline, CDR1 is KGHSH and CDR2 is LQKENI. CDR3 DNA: TGTGCCAGCTCAGCAGGGACTAGCGGAACATACGAGCAGTACTTC. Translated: CASSAGTSGTYEQYF.